Only a few counts were recorded for the clone carrying this T cell receptor beta chain. No antigen is known for it. Every sample had a minimum of 6.5 million PBMCs isolated. For the second PCR, which ran for about 6 to 11 cycles, a sample-barcoded 5' primer and a J-beta primer mix were used. The template-switch adaptor, which had 12 random nucleotides, put a tag on each cDNA molecule. TCRdb redid the calling of the 5' RACE reads with MiXCR, one entry per CDR3 protein. The sample includes around 1,600,000 distinct CDR3 sequences, about 45% of them seen just once. The sample belongs to a study of blood T cells in healthy people across ages. Study findings and constraints: The unsorted PBMCs prevented any conclusive comparison of naive versus antigen-experienced cells. With age, beta diversity per million T cells declined roughly linearly, significantly by 30 to 40.

The CDR3 has 14 residues. Germline CDR1 is SGHAT and CDR2 is FQNNGV. Trimming removed 0 bases at V and 3 bases at J, with 6 bases between. V and J are TRBV11-2 and TRBJ2-1; no definite D call. This sequence was found in a woman younger than 30 in good health. The sequencing input was blood. CDR3: CASSLEADYNEQFF. DNA for the CDR3: TGTGCCAGCAGCTTAGAGGCAGACTACAATGAGCAGTTCTTC.